The present TCR beta chain was sequenced within a study of blood T cell repertoires in COVID-19. About the research overall: PBMCs, B-cell-depleted T cells, or T cells were the source of the cDNA or gDNA that made up the material.

Study processing details: Scientists estimated how many nucleated cells there were by amplifying reference gene primers. The table came from immunoSEQ multiplex PCR; TCRdb's copy has only in-frame clones and leaves some out. That table is the source of V, J and clone size, and D and trimming were worked out from the DNA. The data contain 200,000 to 250,000 clones, around 83% of them seen just once; the ten biggest clones take up about 8%. The clonotype comes from a woman aged 45-65 years with acute or convalescent COVID-19. The source material was peripheral blood.

The CDR3 loop reads CASSTTSEAFF. In DNA form, the CDR3 reads TGTGCCAGCAGCACTACATCTGAAGCTTTCTTT. The V gene is TRBV6-2 or TRBV6-3, the J gene TRBJ1-1; D unclear. The CDR3 spans 11 residues. CDR1 MNHEY and CDR2 SVGEGT come from the germline V gene. V lost 6 bases and J lost 6, with 8 bases in between.